This TCR beta chain was identified in a study of blood T cell repertoires in COVID-19 (dated by TCRdb to 2019 to 2021). As for the study more broadly: The collaborator samples originated in the United States, Italy and Spain and spanned the acute and convalescent phases of COVID-19. The material from the prospective study consisted of cDNA or gDNA derived from T cells, B-cell-depleted T cells, or PBMCs. Deeply sampled blood TCRbeta repertoires from subjects exposed to, actively infected with, or recovered from COVID-19 were included in the dataset. The repertoires were made available in a free public database intended to serve as a resource for research on the immune response to SARS-CoV-2. The samples were drawn from the first 160 participants of the ongoing ImmuneRACE study and from some 1,300 subjects provided by 6 global collaborators. Sample metadata almost always included a de-identified subject ID, COVID-19 status, age in years and sex. Where available, HLA class I and class II types were obtained from metadata supplied by the sample provider rather than from assay-based typing. What the authors observed across the whole study: The quantity of clinical and demographic metadata differed by source and by participant and was supplied without curation.

In Seattle, one collaborating source enrolled patients while the infection was active and tracked those patients longitudinally over the course of disease. The collaborating institutions used their own protocols to collect whole blood in K2EDTA tubes. For TCRbeta analysis, collaborator samples were shipped as frozen whole blood, as isolated PBMCs, or as DNA extracted from either sample type. A remark on this clone: Its cognate antigen has yet to be identified. Nothing much larger sits one base from this clone, and base qualities are not available.

The immunoSEQ Assay, a bias-controlled multiplex PCR, was used to amplify TCRbeta CDR3 regions from genomic DNA. On the authors' methods: Nucleated cell counts per sample were estimated from amplification of reference gene primers within the assay. Sequence reads were collapsed and filtered to measure the absolute abundance of every unique TCRbeta CDR3 rearrangement. For each sample, productive Simpson clonality was calculated as the square root of Simpson's diversity index across productive rearrangements. Imported from immuneACCESS, the table was reduced by TCRdb to in-frame sequences with V and J called. These copies leave out some clones; in studies compared against another copy, an unresolved V gene accounts for under half, and the cause of the remainder is not known. Clone size and the V and J calls come from that table; the DNA yielded D and trimming. For this sample there are 170,000 or so clones; 87% appear just once. The ten biggest clones cover around 12% of the sample.

V loses 10 bases of germline sequence and J loses 4 bases, and the interval between the two ends is 22 bases. CDR1 and CDR2, per the germline V gene, are MDHEN and SYDVKM. The CDR3 spans 16 residues, from the cysteine through the phenylalanine. Only the CDR3 DNA stays, 48 bases, in frame from base 1. Source material: peripheral blood. The clonotype originates from a woman between 65 and 79 years old with COVID-19, enrolled during active disease. This chain is built from TRBV28 and TRBJ2-2; TRBD2 is possibly the D segment (6 matching bases). The CDR3 region: CATHGVSEGLTGELFF. The nucleotide sequence reads as follows: TGTGCCACCCATGGGGTCTCGGAGGGACTCACCGGGGAGCTGTTTTTT.